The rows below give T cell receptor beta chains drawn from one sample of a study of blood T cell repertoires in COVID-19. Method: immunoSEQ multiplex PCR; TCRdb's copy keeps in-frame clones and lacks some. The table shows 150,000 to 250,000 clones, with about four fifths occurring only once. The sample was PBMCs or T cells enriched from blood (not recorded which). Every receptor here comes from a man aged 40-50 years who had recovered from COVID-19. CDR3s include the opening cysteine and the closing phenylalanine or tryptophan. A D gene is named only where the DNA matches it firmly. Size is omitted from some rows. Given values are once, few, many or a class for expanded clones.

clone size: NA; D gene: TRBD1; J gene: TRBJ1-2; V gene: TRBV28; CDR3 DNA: TGTGCCAGCATCCTACAAGGGGGCGCAGGGAGTAGGAATGGCTACACCTTC; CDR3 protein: CASILQGGAGSRNGYTF
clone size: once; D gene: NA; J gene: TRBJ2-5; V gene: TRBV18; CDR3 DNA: TGTGCCAGCTCACCGCTAGAAGAGACCCAGTACTTC; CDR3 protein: CASSPLEETQYF
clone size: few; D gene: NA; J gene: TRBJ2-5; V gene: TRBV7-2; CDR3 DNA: TGTGCCAGCAGCTTAGTCCACGGGGAGACCCAGTACTTC; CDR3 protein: CASSLVHGETQYF
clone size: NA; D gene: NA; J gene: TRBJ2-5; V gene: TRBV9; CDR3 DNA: TGTGCCAGCAGCGTAGCTGTTGGTAGCGTCGCAGAGACCCAGTACTTC; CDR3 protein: CASSVAVGSVAETQYF
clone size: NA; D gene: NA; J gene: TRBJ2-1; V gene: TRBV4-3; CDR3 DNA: TGCGCCAGCAGCCCGGGACTTCACCCTAGCTCCTACAATGAGCAGTTCTTC; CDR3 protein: CASSPGLHPSSYNEQFF
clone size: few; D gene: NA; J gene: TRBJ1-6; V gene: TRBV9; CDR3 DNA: TGTGCCAGCAGCGTAGGCCAGGGAACCTCACCCCTCCACTTT; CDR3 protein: CASSVGQGTSPLHF
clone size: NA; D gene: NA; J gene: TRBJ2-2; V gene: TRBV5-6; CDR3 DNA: TGTGCCAGCAGCTTAGAGGCTACCGCTAACACCGGGGAGCTGTTTTTT; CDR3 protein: CASSLEATANTGELFF
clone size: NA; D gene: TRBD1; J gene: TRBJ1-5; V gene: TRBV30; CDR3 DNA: TGTGCCTGGAGTCCCGGGACAGGGGCGATAAATCAGCCCCAGCATTTT; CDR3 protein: CAWSPGTGAINQPQHF
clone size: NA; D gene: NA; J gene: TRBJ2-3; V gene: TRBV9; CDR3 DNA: TGTGCCAGCAGCGAGGGGGACAGCACAGATACGCAGTATTTT; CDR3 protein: CASSEGDSTDTQYF
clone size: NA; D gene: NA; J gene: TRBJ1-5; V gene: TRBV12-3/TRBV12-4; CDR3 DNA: TGTGCCAGCAGTTTATCGGGGGATCAGCCCCAGCATTTT; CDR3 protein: CASSLSGDQPQHF
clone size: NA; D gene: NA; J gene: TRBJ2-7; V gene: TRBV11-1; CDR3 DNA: TGTGCCAGCAGCTTAGGGTTCAGTGGCGAGCAGTACTTC; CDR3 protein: CASSLGFSGEQYF
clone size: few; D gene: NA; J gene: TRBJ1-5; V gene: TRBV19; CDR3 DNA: TGTGCCAGTAGTTTATCAGGGGCGGGTGGTCAGCCCCAGCATTTT; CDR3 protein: CASSLSGAGGQPQHF
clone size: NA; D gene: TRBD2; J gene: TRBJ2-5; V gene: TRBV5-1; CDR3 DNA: TGCGCCAGCAGACCGGAAGCGGGACTGGAGACCCAGTACTTC; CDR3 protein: CASRPEAGLETQYF
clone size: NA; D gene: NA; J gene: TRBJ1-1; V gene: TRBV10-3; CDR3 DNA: TGTGCCATCAGCCAGACAGGTATGAACACTGAAGCTTTCTTT; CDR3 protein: CAISQTGMNTEAFF
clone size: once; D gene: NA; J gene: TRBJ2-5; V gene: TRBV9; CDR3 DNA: TGTGCCAGCAGCAAAATGGGGGGAACCCAAGAGACCCAGTACTTC; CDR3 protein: CASSKMGGTQETQYF
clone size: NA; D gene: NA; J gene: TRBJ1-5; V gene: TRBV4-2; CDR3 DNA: TGTGCCAGCAGCCAAGATGGAGAAGCTAGTTGGTCCCAGCATTTT; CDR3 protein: CASSQDGEASWSQHF
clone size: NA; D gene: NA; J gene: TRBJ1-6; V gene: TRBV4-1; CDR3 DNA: TGCGCCAGCAGCCAAGCCGGCAGGGGTTCACCCCTCCACTTT; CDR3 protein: CASSQAGRGSPLHF
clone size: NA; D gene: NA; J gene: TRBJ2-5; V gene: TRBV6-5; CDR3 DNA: TGTGCCAGCAGGAGGGGGGGGGACCTTGGAGAGACCCAGTACTTC; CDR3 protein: CASRRGGDLGETQYF
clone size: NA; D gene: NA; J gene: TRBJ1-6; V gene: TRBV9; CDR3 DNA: TGTGCCAGCAGCGAAAACAGGGTGAGCTCCTATAATTCACCCCTCCACTTT; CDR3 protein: CASSENRVSSYNSPLHF
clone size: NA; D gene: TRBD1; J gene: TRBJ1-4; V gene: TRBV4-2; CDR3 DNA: TGTGCCAGCAGCCAACCGGGACAGCGGGGGAAAAAACTGTTTTTT; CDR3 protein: CASSQPGQRGKKLFF
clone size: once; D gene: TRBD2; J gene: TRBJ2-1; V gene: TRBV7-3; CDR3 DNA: TGTGCCAGCAGCTCCTCTAGCGGACTATACAATGAGCAGTTCTTC; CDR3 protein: CASSSSSGLYNEQFF
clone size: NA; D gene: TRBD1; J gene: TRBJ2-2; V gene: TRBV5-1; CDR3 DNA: TGCGCCAGTAGGGGGCTCGACACCGGGGAGCTGTTTTTT; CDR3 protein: CASRGLDTGELFF
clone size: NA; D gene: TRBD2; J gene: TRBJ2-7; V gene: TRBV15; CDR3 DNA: TGTGCCACCAGCAGAGATGGGGGGGAAACCTACGAGCAGTACTTC; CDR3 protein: CATSRDGGETYEQYF
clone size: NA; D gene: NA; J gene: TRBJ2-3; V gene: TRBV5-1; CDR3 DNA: TGCGCCAGCAGCTTGGAAGGACTCAGGAGCACAGATACGCAGTATTTT; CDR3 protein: CASSLEGLRSTDTQYF
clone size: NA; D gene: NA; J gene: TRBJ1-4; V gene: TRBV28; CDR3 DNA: TGTGCCAGCAGTTCTTCACGGGCAACTAATGAAAAACTGTTTTTT; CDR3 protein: CASSSSRATNEKLFF
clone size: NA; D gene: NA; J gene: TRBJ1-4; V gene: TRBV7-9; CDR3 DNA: TGTGCCAGCCAAGGGACTGCAACTAATGAAAAACTGTTTTTT; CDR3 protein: CASQGTATNEKLFF
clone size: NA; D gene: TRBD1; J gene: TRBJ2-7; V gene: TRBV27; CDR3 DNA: TGTGCCAGCAGTTTGGACAGGGTCACCCACGAGCAGTACTTC; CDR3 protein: CASSLDRVTHEQYF
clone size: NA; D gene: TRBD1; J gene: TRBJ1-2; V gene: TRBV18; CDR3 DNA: TGTGCCAGCTCACCAAGGACAGGGGGATCCTACGGCTACACCTTC; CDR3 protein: CASSPRTGGSYGYTF
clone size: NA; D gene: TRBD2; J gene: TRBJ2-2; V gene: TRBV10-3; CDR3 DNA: TGTGCCATCAGTGAGTGGAGTAGCGGGAGGGCGGAGCTGTTTTTT; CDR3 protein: CAISEWSSGRAELFF
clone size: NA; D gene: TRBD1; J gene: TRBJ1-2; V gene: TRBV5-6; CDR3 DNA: TGTGCCAGCAGCTCGGGTGGCTGGACAGGGAGTGGCTACACCTTC; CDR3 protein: CASSSGGWTGSGYTF
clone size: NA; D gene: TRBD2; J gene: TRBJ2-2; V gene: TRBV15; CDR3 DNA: TGTGCCACCAGCTACGGGACTAGCGGGTCGACTCACACCGGGGAGCTGTTTTTT; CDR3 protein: CATSYGTSGSTHTGELFF
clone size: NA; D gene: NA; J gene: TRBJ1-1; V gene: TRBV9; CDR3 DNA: TGTGCCAGCAGCCCCAGCGGCGGGGCGAACACTGAAGCTTTCTTT; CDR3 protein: CASSPSGGANTEAFF
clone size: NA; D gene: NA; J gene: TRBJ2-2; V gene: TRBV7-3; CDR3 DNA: TGTGCCAGCAGCTTAACTTCTCCAGGGGTGGTCACCGGGGAGCTGTTTTTT; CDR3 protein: CASSLTSPGVVTGELFF
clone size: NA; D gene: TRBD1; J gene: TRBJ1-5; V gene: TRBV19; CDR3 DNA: TGTGCCAGTAGTGGGACAGGACGAGATAGCAATCAGCCCCAGCATTTT; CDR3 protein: CASSGTGRDSNQPQHF
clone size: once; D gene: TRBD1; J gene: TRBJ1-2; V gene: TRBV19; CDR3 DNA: TGTGCCAGTAGTCTCCGGGACAGGGACTATGGCTACACCTTC; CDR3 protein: CASSLRDRDYGYTF
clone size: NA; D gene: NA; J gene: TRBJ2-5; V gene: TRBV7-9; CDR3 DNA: TGTGCCAGCAGCTGGGCGGGGGAGACCCAGTACTTC; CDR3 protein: CASSWAGETQYF
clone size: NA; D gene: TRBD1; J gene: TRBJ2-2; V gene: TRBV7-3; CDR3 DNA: TGTGCCAGCAGCCCCTGGACAGGAAACACCGGGGAGCTGTTTTTT; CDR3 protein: CASSPWTGNTGELFF
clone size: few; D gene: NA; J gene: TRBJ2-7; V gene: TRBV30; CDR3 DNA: TGTGCCTTAACAGGGATCCCCGACGAGCAGTACTTC; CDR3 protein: CALTGIPDEQYF
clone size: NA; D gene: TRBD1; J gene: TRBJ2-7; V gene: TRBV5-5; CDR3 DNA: TGTGCCAGCAGCTTTACAGGGGAAGGCGAGCAGTACTTC; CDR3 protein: CASSFTGEGEQYF
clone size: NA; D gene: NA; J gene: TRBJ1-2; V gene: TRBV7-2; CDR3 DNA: TGTGCCAGCAGCTTCTGGGCCGGCTACACCTTC; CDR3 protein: CASSFWAGYTF
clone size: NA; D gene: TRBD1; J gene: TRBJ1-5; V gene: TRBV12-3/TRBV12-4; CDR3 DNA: TGTGCCAGCAGTTCCCAACAGGGGACAGCCCAGCATTTT; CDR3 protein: CASSSQQGTAQHF
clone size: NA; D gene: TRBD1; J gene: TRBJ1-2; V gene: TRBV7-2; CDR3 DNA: TGTGCCAGCAGCTTAGCCGGGACAGCACCACTCTATGGCTACACCTTC; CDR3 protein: CASSLAGTAPLYGYTF
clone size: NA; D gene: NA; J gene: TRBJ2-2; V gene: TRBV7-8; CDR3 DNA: TGTGCCAGCAGCTTATTGCAGGGCCCGGATGCCGGGGAGCTGTTTTTT; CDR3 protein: CASSLLQGPDAGELFF
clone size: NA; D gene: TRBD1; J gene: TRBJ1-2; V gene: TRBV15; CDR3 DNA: TGTGCCACCAGCCCAGGGGGGACAACCGATCCCTATGGCTACACCTTC; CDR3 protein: CATSPGGTTDPYGYTF
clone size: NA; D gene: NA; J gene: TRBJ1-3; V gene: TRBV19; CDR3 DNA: TGTGCCAGTAGTATAATTACGGCGGGAGACTCTGGAAACACCATATATTTT; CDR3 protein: CASSIITAGDSGNTIYF
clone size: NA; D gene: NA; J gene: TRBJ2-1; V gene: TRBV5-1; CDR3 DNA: TGCGCCAGCAGCATAAACGGGTACAATGAGCAGTTCTTC; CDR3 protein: CASSINGYNEQFF
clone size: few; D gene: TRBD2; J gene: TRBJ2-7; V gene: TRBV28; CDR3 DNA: TGTGCCAGCAGCCGGACGGGGGGATCCTACGAGCAGTACTTC; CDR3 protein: CASSRTGGSYEQYF
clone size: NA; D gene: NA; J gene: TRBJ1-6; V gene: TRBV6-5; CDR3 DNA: TGTGCCAGCAGTTACGGGCCCGTCCCGAGTTCACCCCTCCACTTT; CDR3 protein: CASSYGPVPSSPLHF
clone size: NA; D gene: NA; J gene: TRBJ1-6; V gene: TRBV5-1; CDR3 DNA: TGCGCCAGCAGCGATCTACAGGGAAGTTCACCCCTCCACTTT; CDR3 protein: CASSDLQGSSPLHF
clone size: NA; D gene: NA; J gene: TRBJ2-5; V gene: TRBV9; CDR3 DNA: TGTGCCAGCAGCGTAGGGGGCGGGACCCAAGAGACCCAGTACTTC; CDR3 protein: CASSVGGGTQETQYF
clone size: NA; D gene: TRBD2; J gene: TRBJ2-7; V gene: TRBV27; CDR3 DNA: TGTGCCAGCAGTTTAAATCTTGAACTAGCGGGAGAACGGGGCCCCTACGAGCAGTACTTC; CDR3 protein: CASSLNLELAGERGPYEQYF
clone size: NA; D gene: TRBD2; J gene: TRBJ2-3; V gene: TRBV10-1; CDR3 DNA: TGCGCCAGCAGTGGGGTAACTAGCGGGGGGCATCGGGATACGCAGTATTTT; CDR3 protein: CASSGVTSGGHRDTQYF
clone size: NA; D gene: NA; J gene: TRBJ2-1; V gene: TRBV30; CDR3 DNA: TGTGCCTGGGCACTCGGGTTCGATGAGCAGTTCTTC; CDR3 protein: CAWALGFDEQFF
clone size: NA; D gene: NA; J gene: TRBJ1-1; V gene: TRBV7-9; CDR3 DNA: TGTGCCAGCAGCTTCGAGAGGGTCACTGAAGCTTTCTTT; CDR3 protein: CASSFERVTEAFF
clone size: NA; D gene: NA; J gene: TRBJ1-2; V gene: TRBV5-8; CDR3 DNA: TGTGCCAGCAGCTTGGGCAGCTATGGCTACACCTTC; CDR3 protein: CASSLGSYGYTF
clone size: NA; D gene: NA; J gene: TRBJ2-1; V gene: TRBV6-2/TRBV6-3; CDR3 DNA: TGTGCCAGCAGTTATGACAGAGAGTCCTACAATGAGCAGTTCTTC; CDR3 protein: CASSYDRESYNEQFF